This TCR beta chain was observed in a study of Ad26.COV2.S vaccination and SARS-CoV-2 variants. Specified treatment: approximately 18 received Ad26.COV2.S at low or high dose, single or two shots; five or six received placebo; per-sample allocation not given. Specimen acquisition occurred on day 63 following the initial vaccine or placebo injection. Study outcomes and limitations: Total T cell responses may have been underestimated by the TCR breadth and depth analyses.

The data were produced by immunoSEQ multiplex PCR, yet TCRdb's version contains in-frame clones alone and is incomplete. This sample yields almost 400,000 clones, of which approximately 90% are seen a single time; approximately 1.9% belongs to the top ten. Trimming shortened V by 3 bases and J by 4 bases, and 9 bases separated the two germline ends. CDR3 size: 14 residues. Germline CDR1 WSHSY, CDR2 SAAADI. About this clone itself: Antigen: not known.

This clonotype was sampled from a person aged 18-65 years who received the Ad26.COV2.S COVID-19 vaccine or a placebo. This sample comprised peripheral blood, obtained in a trial of Ad26.COV2.S vaccine versus placebo. The genes are TRBV10-2 and TRBJ1-4; a weak D match, TRBD1 (5 bases). For the CDR3, the DNA is TGCGCCAGCAGTGAACAGGACCATAATGAAAAACTGTTTTTT. This codes for CASSEQDHNEKLFF.